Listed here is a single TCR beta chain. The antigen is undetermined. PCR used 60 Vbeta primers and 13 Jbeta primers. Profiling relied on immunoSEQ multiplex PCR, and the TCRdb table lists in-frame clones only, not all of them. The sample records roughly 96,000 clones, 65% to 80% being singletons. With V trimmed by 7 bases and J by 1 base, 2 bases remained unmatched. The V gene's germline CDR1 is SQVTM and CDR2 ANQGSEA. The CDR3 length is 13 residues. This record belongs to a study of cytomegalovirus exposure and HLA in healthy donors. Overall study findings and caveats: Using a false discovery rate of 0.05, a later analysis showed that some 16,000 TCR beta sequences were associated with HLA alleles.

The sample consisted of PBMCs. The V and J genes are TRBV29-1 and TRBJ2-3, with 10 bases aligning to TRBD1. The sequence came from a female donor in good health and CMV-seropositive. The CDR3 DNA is TGCAGCGCAGGGACAGGGGGCACAGATACGCAGTATTTT. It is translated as CSAGTGGTDTQYF.